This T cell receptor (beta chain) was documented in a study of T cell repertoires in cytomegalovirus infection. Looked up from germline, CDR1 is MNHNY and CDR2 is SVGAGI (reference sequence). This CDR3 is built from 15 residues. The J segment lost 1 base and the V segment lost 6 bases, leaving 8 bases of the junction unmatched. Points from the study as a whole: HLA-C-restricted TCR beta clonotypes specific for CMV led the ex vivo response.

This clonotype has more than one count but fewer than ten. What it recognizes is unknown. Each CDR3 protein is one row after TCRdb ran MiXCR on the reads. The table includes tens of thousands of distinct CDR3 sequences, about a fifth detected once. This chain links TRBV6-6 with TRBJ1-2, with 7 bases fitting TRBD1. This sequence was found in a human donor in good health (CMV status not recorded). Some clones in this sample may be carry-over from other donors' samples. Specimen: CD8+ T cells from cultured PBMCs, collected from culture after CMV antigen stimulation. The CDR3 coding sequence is TGTGCCAGCAGCCAACCGGGACAGAGTAACTATGGCTACACCTTC. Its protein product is CASSQPGQSNYGYTF.